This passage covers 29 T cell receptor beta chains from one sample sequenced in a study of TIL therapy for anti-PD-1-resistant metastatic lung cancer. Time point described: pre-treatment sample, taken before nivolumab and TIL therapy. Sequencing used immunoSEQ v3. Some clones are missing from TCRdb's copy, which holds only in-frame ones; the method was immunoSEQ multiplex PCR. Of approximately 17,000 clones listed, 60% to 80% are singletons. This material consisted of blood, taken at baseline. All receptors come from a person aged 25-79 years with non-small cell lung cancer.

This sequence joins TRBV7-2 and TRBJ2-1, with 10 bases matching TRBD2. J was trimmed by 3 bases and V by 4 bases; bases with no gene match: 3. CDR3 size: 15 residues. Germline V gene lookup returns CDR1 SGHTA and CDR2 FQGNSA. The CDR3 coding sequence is TGTGCCAGCAGCTCTCGGACTAGCGGCTACAATGAGCAGTTCTTC. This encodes CASSSRTSGYNEQFF.

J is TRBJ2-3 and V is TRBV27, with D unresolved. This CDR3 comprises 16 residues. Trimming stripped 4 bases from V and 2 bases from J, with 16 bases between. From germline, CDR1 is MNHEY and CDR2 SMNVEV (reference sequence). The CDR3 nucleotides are TGTGCCAGCAGTTCACTCGCGAGGCCCTACACAGATACGCAGTATTTT. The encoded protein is CASSSLARPYTDTQYF.

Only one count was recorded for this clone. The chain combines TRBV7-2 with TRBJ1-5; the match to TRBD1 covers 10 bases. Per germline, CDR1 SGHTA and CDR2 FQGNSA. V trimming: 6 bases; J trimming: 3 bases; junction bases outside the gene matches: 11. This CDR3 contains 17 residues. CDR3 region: CASRKGGQGFNNQPQHF. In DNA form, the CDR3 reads TGTGCCAGCAGAAAGGGGGGACAGGGGTTTAACAATCAGCCCCAGCATTTT.

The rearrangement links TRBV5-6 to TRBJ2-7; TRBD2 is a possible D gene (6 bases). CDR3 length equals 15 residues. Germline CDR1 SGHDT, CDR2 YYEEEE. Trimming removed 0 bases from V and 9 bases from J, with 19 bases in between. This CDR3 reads CASSLAGRELRRQYF. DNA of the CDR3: TGTGCCAGCAGCTTGGCCGGACGGGAGCTGAGGCGGCAGTACTTC. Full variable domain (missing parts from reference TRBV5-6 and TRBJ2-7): DAGVTQSPTHLIKTRGQQVTLRCSPKSGHDTVSWYQQALGQGPQFIFQYYEEEERQRGNFPDRFSGHQFPNYSSELNVNALLLGDSALYLCASSLAGRELRRQYFGPGTRLTVT.

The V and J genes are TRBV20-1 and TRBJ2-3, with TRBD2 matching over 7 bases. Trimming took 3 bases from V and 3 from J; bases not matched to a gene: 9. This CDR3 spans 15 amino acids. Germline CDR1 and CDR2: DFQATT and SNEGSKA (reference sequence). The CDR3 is CSASGAGVTTDTQYF. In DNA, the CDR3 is TGCAGTGCTAGTGGCGCGGGGGTCACGACAGATACGCAGTATTTT.

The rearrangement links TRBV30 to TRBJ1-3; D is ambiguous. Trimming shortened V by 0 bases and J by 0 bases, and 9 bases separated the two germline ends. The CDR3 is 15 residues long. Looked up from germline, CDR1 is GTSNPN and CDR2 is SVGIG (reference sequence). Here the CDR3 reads CAWSVDSSSGNTIYF. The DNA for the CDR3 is TGTGCCTGGAGTGTCGACTCGAGCTCTGGAAACACCATATATTTT.

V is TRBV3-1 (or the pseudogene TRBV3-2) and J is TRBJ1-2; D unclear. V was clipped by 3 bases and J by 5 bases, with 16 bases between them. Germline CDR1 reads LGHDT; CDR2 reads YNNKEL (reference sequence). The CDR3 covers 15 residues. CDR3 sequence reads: CASSQRDLLLYGYTF. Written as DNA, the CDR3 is TGTGCCAGCAGCCAGAGGGATCTTCTTTTGTATGGCTACACCTTC.

The CDR3 DNA reads as TGTGCCAGCAGCGGTGGGACAGTTCTGCGATACGAGCAGTACTTC. Protein product: CASSGGTVLRYEQYF. The V call is TRBV11-1, the J call TRBJ2-7, with TRBD1 matching 7 bases. The V gene end was trimmed by 5 bases and the J gene end by 4 bases; junction bases not matched to a gene: 11. From germline, CDR1 is SGHAT and CDR2 FQDESV (reference sequence). The CDR3 loop spans 15 amino acids.

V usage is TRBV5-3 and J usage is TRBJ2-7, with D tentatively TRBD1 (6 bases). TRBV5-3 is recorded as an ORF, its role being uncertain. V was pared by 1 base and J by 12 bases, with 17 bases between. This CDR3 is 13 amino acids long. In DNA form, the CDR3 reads TGTGCCAGAAGCTTGACCGGGGACACGTATCCGTACTTC. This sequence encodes CARSLTGDTYPYF.

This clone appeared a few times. For the CDR3, the DNA is TGCAGTGGAGGGGCCGGCAATGAGCAGTTCTTC. Protein product: CSGGAGNEQFF. V usage is TRBV20-1 and J usage is TRBJ2-1, with D possibly being TRBD1 or TRBD2 (5 bases each). Germline CDR1 DFQATT, CDR2 SNEGSKA (reference sequence). CDR3 length: 11 residues. V was trimmed by 7 bases and J by 6 bases, leaving 10 bases between them.

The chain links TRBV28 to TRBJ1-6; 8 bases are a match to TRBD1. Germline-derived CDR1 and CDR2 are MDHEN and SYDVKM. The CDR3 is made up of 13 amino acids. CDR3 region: CGCTGGSNSPLHF. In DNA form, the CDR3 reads TGTGGATGCACAGGGGGTTCCAATTCACCCCTCCACTTT.

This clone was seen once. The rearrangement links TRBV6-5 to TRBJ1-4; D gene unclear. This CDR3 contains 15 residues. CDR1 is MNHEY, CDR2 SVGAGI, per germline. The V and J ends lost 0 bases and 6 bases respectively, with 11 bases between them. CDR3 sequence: CASSYSIGQYEKLFF. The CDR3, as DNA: TGTGCCAGCAGTTACTCGATAGGCCAGTATGAAAAACTGTTTTTT.

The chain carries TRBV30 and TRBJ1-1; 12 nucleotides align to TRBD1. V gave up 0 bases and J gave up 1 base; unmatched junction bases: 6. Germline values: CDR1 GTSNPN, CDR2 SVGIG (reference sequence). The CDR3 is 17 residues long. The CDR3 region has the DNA TGTGCCTGGAGTGTAATGGGACAGGGGGCTCGGAACACTGAAGCTTTCTTT. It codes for CAWSVMGQGARNTEAFF.

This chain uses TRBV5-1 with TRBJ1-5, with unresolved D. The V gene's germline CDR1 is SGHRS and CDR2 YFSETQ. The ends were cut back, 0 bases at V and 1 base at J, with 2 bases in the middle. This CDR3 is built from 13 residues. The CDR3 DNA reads TGCGCCAGCAGCTTGGCCAGCAATCAGCCCCAGCATTTT. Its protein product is CASSLASNQPQHF.

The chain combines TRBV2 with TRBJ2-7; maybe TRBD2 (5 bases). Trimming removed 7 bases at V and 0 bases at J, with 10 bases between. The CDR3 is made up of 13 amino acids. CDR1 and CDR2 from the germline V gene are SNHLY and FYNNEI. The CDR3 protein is CASIGGYSYEQYF. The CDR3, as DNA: TGTGCCAGCATTGGCGGGTACTCCTACGAGCAGTACTTC.

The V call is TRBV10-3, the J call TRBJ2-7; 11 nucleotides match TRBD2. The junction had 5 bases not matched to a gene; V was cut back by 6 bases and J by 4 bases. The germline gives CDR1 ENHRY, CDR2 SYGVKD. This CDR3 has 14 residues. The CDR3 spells CAIRELAGAYEQYF. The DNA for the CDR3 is TGTGCCATCAGGGAACTAGCGGGAGCATACGAGCAGTACTTC.

The CDR3 region has the DNA TGTGCCACCAGTGTGGTAGGAGGAGAGACCCAGTACTTC. Translated, it gives CATSVVGGETQYF. The chain employs TRBV24-1 and TRBJ2-5; perhaps TRBD2 as D (5 bases). The CDR3 spans 13 residues. Trimming took 5 bases from V and 4 from J, leaving 10 bases between them. From germline, CDR1 is KGHDR and CDR2 SFDVKD.

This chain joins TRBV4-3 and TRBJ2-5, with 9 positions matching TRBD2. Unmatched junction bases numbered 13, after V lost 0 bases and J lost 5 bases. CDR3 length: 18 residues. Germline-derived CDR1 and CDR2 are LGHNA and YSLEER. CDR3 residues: CASSQDLSGGSKGETQYF. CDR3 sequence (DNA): TGCGCCAGCAGCCAAGATCTGAGCGGGGGGTCTAAAGGGGAGACCCAGTACTTC.

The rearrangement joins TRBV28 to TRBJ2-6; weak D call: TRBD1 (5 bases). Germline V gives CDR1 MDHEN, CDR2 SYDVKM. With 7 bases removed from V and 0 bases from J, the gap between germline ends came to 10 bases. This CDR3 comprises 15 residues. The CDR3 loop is CASTTGLSGANVLTF. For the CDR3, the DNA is TGTGCCAGCACTACAGGTCTCTCTGGGGCCAACGTCCTGACTTTC.

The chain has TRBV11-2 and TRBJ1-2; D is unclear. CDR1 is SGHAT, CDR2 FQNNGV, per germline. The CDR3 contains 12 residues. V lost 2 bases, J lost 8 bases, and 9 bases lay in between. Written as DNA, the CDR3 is TGTGCCAGCAGCTTAATGTCCTGGGGCTACACCTTC. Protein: CASSLMSWGYTF. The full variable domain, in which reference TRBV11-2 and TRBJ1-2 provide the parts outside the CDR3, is EAGVAQSPRYKIIEKRQSVAFWCNPISGHATLYWYQQILGQGPKLLIQFQNNGVVDDSQLPKDRFSAERLKGVDSTLKIQPAKLEDSAVYLCASSLMSWGYTFGSGTRLTVV.

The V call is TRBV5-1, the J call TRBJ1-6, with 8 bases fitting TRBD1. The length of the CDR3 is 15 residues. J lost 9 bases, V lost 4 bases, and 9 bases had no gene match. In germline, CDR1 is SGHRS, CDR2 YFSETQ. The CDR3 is CASSMSDRGTSPLHF. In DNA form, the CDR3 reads TGCGCCAGCAGCATGTCTGACAGGGGTACTTCACCCCTCCACTTT.

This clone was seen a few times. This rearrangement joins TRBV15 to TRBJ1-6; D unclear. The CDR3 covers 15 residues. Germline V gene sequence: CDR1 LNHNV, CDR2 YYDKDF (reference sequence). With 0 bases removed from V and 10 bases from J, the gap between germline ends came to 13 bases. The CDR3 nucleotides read TGTGCCACCAGCAGAGATCCGAGCGGCGGATCACCCCTCCACTTT. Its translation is CATSRDPSGGSPLHF.

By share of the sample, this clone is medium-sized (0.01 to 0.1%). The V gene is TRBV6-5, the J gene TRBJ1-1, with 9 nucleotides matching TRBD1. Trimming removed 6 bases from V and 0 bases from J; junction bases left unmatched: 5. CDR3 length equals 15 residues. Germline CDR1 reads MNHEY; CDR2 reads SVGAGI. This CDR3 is CASRDRDRVNTEAFF. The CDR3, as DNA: TGTGCCAGCAGGGACCGGGACAGGGTGAACACTGAAGCTTTCTTT.

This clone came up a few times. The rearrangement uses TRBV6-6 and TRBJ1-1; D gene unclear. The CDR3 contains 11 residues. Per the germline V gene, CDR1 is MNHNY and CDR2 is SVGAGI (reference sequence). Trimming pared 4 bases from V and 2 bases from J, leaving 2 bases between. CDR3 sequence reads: CASSSNTEAFF. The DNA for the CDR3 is TGTGCCAGCAGTTCAAACACTGAAGCTTTCTTT.

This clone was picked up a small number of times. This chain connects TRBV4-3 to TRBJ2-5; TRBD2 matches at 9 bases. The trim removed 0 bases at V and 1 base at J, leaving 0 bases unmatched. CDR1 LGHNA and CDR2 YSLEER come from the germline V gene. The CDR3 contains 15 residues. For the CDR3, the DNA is TGCGCCAGCAGCCAAGAGCGGGGGGGCCAAGAGACCCAGTACTTC. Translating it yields CASSQERGGQETQYF.

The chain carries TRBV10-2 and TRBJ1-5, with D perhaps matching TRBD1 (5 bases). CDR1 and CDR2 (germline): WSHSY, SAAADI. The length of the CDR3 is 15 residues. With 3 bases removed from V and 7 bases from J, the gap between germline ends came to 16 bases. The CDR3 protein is CASSDSGDWGQPQHF. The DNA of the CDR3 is TGCGCCAGCAGTGATTCCGGGGACTGGGGACAGCCCCAGCATTTT.

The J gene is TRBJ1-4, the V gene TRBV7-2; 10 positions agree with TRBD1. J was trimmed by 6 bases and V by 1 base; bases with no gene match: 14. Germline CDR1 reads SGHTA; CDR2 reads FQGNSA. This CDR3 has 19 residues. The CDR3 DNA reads TGTGCCAGCAGCTTAGTGTCGGGACAGGGGCTTTTTGGGGATGAAAAACTGTTTTTT. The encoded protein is CASSLVSGQGLFGDEKLFF.

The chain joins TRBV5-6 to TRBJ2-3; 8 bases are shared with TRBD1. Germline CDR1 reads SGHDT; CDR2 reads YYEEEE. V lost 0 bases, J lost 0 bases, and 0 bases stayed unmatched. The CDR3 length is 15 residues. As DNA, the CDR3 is TGTGCCAGCAGCTTGGACAGGGGGAGCACAGATACGCAGTATTTT. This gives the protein CASSLDRGSTDTQYF.

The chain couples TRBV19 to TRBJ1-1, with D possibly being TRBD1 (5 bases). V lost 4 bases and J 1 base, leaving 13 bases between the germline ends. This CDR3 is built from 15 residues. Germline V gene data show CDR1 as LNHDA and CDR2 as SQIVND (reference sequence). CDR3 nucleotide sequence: TGTGCCAGTAGTAATGGGGTGGGGCGGAACACTGAAGCTTTCTTT. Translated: CASSNGVGRNTEAFF.